This TCR beta chain was sequenced during a study of T cell responses to AZD1222 COVID-19 vaccine. Study results and limitations: Seropositive at baseline were only a handful of AZD1222 recipients. Mostly white British, mostly female donors; authors suggested clonal diversity may be underestimated.

Profiled with immunoSEQ multiplex PCR; TCRdb holds only in-frame clones, not every one. In the table there are tens of thousands of clones, less than 90% of which are singletons. J was trimmed by 4 bases and V by 0 bases; bases with no gene match: 7. The CDR3 extends over 17 amino acids. Germline V gives CDR1 SGHRS, CDR2 YFSETQ. Concerning this clone itself: As yet, its antigen is unknown.

The J gene is TRBJ1-1, the V gene TRBV5-1; 12 positions agree with TRBD1. The sequencing here drew on peripheral blood, taken on day 0 of AZD1222 vaccination. The receptor was isolated from an adult in good health. CDR3 bases: TGCGCCAGCAGCTTGGCCCCAGGGACAGGGGGCGCCACTGAAGCTTTCTTT. Residues: CASSLAPGTGGATEAFF.